This entry concerns a single T cell receptor (beta chain). In this sample, this clone turned up a few times. Its antigen has not been determined. Base qualities are missing; no much larger clone stands one base away. Other DNA sequences of this sample code for an identical CDR3. Relative to germline, V is 0 bases shorter and J is 3 bases shorter, with 11 bases between their ends. From its cysteine to its phenylalanine, the CDR3 spans 15 amino acids. Left in the record is the CDR3 DNA by itself, 45 bases read in frame from the first base. CDR1 and CDR2 were assigned from the germline V gene as SGHRS and YFSETQ. The cohort comprised around 700 healthy bone marrow donors. At the time of sampling, every cohort member was nominally healthy, though immune exposures that went unrecorded were likely present. The donor was CMV seronegative and belonged to the group of 352 seronegative cohort members. A peripheral blood sample was collected from each donor, and TCR beta sequencing was performed on peripheral blood mononuclear cells. The Qiagen DNeasy Blood Extraction Kit was used to extract genomic DNA from the blood cell samples.

This sample stems from a study of cytomegalovirus exposure and HLA in healthy donors (dated by TCRdb to the late 2010s). At the level of the whole study: In an earlier analysis of about 560 of the donors, 276 Gb of sequence data and 90 million to 130 million unique TCR beta sequences from about 179 million T cells were reported. An early release that covered several hundred HLA-typed donors contained approximately 290 gigabases of sequencing data and 85 million to 100 million unique TCR sequences. Among the approximately 430 genotyped donors, around 81% belonged to the genetic ancestry cluster associated with self-reported Caucasian donors. The aim of the study was to test whether cataloging public T cell receptors could identify signatures of past pathogen exposure. Using immunosequencing, the study profiled T cell repertoires from about 610 subjects and related those repertoires to cytomegalovirus serostatus. A separate validation cohort of approximately 120 different subjects was used in addition to the roughly 620-subject first cohort. To predict cytomegalovirus infection status, the study combined high-throughput TCR immunosequencing, statistical association of individual TCRs with disease status, and machine learning. A later analysis re-examined previously published TCR beta repertoires from hundreds of donors and added high-resolution HLA genotyping to investigate patterns of TCR occurrence. In the later analysis, no new phenotypic data were used to find candidate immune exposures; instead, reliance was placed on TCR beta sequences and their occurrence across donors. An earlier analysis of around 580 of the donors used high-throughput TCR beta sequencing to judge whether each TCR beta V gene segment behaved as functional or pseudogenic. Donor age, sex, ethnicity and CMV serostatus were compiled alongside the repertoire data. A later genetic analysis took genome-wide SNP genotypes for about three fifths of the roughly 670 donors and used that subset as a discovery cohort. All discovery cohort repertoires had been generated on a single sequencing platform. Class I and class II HLA loci were covered by the typing at four-digit resolution. The number of typed donors differed by locus: about 620-640 for A, B, C, DRB1 and DQB1; 522 for DQA1; 600 to 610 for DPA1; and around 470 for DPB1. Four or five DR-DQ haplotypes were treated as single units for association and clustering because of strong linkage in the cohort. Across roughly 420 genotyped donors of the cohort, an average of approximately 200,000 unique TCR beta nucleotide sequences per donor were sequenced, and around 20% of those sequences were non-productive.

Library preparation was by the immunoSEQ multiplex PCR assay. A mixture of 60 forward primers for TCR Vbeta segments and 13 reverse primers for TCR Jbeta segments was used in the multiplex PCR. Amplification of the CDR3 region of rearranged TCR beta genes was performed with a multiplex PCR assay on genomic DNA. On the Illumina HiSeq System, the amplified TCR beta libraries were sequenced as 87-base-pair reads. The source study handled its data this way. Across the roughly 640 repertoires, a later analysis counted about 81 million unique TCR beta chains, 9.5 million to 13 million of which were shared by at least two donors. Raw reads were error-corrected and collapsed into unique sequences with a nearest-neighbor algorithm that merged closely related sequences to remove PCR and sequencing errors. To assign V, D and J gene segments, CDR3 sequences were aligned to IMGT reference sequences. For a sequence to be retained, a match of at least six nucleotides to both a V gene segment and a J gene segment was required. A rearrangement counted as productive if the CDR3 had no stop codons and remained in frame with V and J, and every other rearrangement counted as non-productive. CDR3 was defined by IMGT convention, running from the second conserved V-encoded cysteine to the conserved J-encoded phenylalanine. Sequences without an unambiguous match to a single V gene segment were excluded from the earlier analysis of about 600 of the donors. In an earlier analysis of 450 to 750 of the donors, a V segment was called functional when productive rearrangements were above 56.7%, and segregating when the standard deviation between donors exceeded 5%. A statistical classification framework was built for diagnosing cytomegalovirus status from the catalog of TCR beta chain sequences. A later analysis assigned V and J genes by comparing TCR nucleotide sequences with IMGT/GENE-DB human TR gene sequences. Using the TCRdist pipeline, a later analysis assigned CDR3 sequences along with most-parsimonious VDJ recombination scenarios. In a later analysis, each TCR beta chain was defined by its CDR3 amino acid sequence together with its V-gene family, and reads without a unique V-gene family were excluded. To address suspected cross-contamination and a sequencing artifact, a later analysis removed 550 to 750 highly shared, low-generation-probability nucleotide sequences. In a later analysis, a clonal expansion index was calculated for each public chain from normalized within-repertoire ranks of inferred template counts. A later analysis computed generation probabilities with a VDJ recombination model fitted to out-of-frame rearrangements, and checked the results against IGoR. In a later analysis, TCR-TCR, TCR-HLA and TCR-CMV co-occurrence was scored with hypergeometric tests, and a repertoire-size bias correction was applied to TCR pairs. A later analysis estimated false discovery rates by permuting HLA or CMV assignments 20 times. In a later analysis, co-occurring TCRs were grouped with DBSCAN, and TCRdist sequence similarity was added when clustering was performed within HLA-allele-positive subsets. Repertoires with fewer than 30,000 or more than 120,000 public chains, plus five repertoires with anomalous nucleotide sharing, were excluded from co-occurrence clustering. The immuneACCESS repertoire file appears here via TCRdb, limited to in-frame rearrangements. These files lack a portion of the clones; in checked studies, under half of the deficit traces to unresolved V genes, and the cause of the others is not known. The D gene and trimming were derived from the DNA, and the V and J assignments and clone size from that table. Within this sample are roughly 200,000 clones, with around 77% of them counted one time only. Clones ranked in the top ten supply 2% to 2.5% of the sample.

Results and caveats for the whole study, not just this receptor: According to the authors, the approach could potentially be generalized to other disease states and immunological phenotypes. Several of the top co-occurrence clusters appeared to be linked to parvovirus B19, influenza, CMV and Epstein-Barr virus, according to a later analysis. In a later analysis, 15,000 to 20,000 TCR beta sequences were associated with specific HLA alleles at a false discovery rate of 0.05. Some IMGT-functional V segments, including TRBV6-2 and TRBV6-3, could not be distinguished by the 87-base-pair reads and were therefore excluded. An earlier analysis of approximately 590 of the donors showed that most TCR beta V segments appeared in productive rearrangements either about 87% or about 30% of the time, which broadly matched IMGT annotations. Correlated functional status among segregating V segments might reflect linkage disequilibrium, but an unknown experimental factor could not be ruled out. In the study, 150 to 200 TCR beta chains were listed as associated with cytomegalovirus. In a later genetic analysis, a missense DCLRE1C variant was associated with V-gene and J-gene trimming of TCR beta chains, and the association was replicated in an independent cohort. A further reported finding was that TCR beta sequences accurately predicted the HLA-A and HLA-B alleles for most subjects in the first cohort. Only TCR beta chains were sequenced in this cohort, and the absence of alpha or paired-chain data limited detectable features. The classifier was reported to diagnose cytomegalovirus status with high specificity and sensitivity in both the original and validation cohorts. In a later analysis, HLA-associated TCR beta chains showed more clonal expansion and lower generation probabilities than non-associated chains that were equally common. Across donors, most TCR sequences were observed very rarely, whereas some public TCRs were present in many individuals. Sequencing depth was assumed to be roughly uniform across donors in the presence/absence analyses, though that assumption may not hold. In a later analysis, most CMV-associated TCR beta chains were found to appear HLA-restricted, with HLA associations seemingly driven largely by CMV exposure. Compared with the roughly 700-donor mean, donors in an Asian-associated ancestry cluster had fewer N-insertions in productive TCRs, according to a later genetic analysis. The earlier analysis of 587 of the donors excluded fewer than 20 rarely observed V segments, including chromosome 9 orphons, because counts were too low. Because HLA typing was unavailable for some donors at each locus, only the typed subset was used in association tests. In a later analysis, TCR association rates were found to vary across HLA loci, with the most associated TCRs seen for DRB1 alleles and the fewest for HLA-C alleles. A cluster of highly shared sequence variants was judged likely to represent a technical artifact of the sequencing pipeline. For the cohort, immune exposure information was limited to CMV serostatus. When HLA alleles, especially DR and DQ, strongly co-occurred, TCR associations were difficult to assign to individual alleles. Three of the identified cytomegalovirus-associated TCR beta chains were confirmed in vitro to be specific for cytomegalovirus antigens.

The sample consisted of PBMCs. The rearrangement combines TRBV5-1 with TRBJ2-3, with TRBD2 as a weak D call on 6 bases. The receptor was isolated from a man aged 60-69 years in good health and CMV-seronegative. The nucleotide sequence reads as follows: TGCGCCAGCAGCTTGGACGGGAGAGGTACAGATACGCAGTATTTT. This encodes CASSLDGRGTDTQYF.